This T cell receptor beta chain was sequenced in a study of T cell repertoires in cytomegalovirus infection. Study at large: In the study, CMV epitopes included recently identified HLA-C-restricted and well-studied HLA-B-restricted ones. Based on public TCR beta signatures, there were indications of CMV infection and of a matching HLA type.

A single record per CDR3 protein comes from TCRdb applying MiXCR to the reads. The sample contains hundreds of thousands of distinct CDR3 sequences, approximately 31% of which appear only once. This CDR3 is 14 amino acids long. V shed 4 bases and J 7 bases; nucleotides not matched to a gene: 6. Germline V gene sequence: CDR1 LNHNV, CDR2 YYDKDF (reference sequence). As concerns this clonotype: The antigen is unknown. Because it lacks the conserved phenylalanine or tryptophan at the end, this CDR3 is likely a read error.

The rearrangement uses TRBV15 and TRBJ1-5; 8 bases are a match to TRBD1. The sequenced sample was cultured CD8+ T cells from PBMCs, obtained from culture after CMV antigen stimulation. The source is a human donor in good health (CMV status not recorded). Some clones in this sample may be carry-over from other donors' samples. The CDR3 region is CATSTRQGRQPQHY. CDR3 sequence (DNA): TGTGCCACCAGCACCCGACAGGGGAGACAGCCCCAGCATTAT.